This T cell receptor (beta chain) comes out of a study of technical replicates of blood from a handful of donors. Some clones are missing from TCRdb's copy, which holds only in-frame ones; the method was immunoSEQ multiplex PCR. In the table there are about 14,000 clones, approximately 95% of which are singletons. CDR3 length: 15 residues. Germline CDR1 reads MNHNS; CDR2 reads SASEGT. V was pared by 4 bases and J by 4 bases, with 1 base of the junction left unmatched. This clone was seen only a few times. Material for sequencing was PBMCs. The receptor comes from a human donor in good health. The chain employs TRBV6-1 and TRBJ2-3, with 14 nucleotides matching TRBD2. CDR3 bases: TGTGCCAGCAGTGGACTAGCGGGAGGGCCAGATACGCAGTATTTT. It codes for CASSGLAGGPDTQYF.